The present T cell receptor (beta chain) was sequenced within a study of T cells after yellow fever vaccination. For the study at large: Fractions of limited cellularity were prepared by means of SMART-Seq v4 Ultra Low Input.

This clonotype was counted at least ten times. Its antigen is as yet unknown. Study outcomes and limitations: Few clonotypes appeared in both CD4 and CD8 compartments. It was the secondary response that reached its peak faster, day 5 versus 15, but it was weaker. Clones that expanded after primary vaccination mostly reappeared after the booster (96% CD4, 80% to 90% CD8).

TCRdb recomputed calls from the 5' RACE reads with MiXCR, one row per CDR3 protein. Found here are some 260,000 distinct CDR3 sequences, around 5.3% of them singletons; the top ten hold more than 3%. Trimming stripped 7 bases from V and 4 bases from J, with 22 bases between. Germline assignment: CDR1 LGHNA and CDR2 YNFKEQ. CDR3 length: 17 residues. The sequencing used CD4+ T cells sorted from PBMCs, collected on the day of the yellow fever booster vaccination. The J gene is TRBJ2-2, the V gene TRBV4-2; possibly TRBD1 or TRBD2 for D (5 bases each). This TCR derives from a man in his late teens or twenties who received the YFV17D yellow fever vaccine. The DNA of the CDR3 is TGTGCCAGCAATGTTTGGGGACGAGCGAAGGGCACCGGGGAGCTGTTTTTT. This encodes CASNVWGRAKGTGELFF.